Each of the 23 T cell receptor beta chains below was sequenced from the same sample in a study of neurological immune-mediated disorders. TCRdb recomputed calls from the 5' RACE reads with MiXCR, one row per CDR3 protein. Of some 60,000 distinct CDR3 sequences in the sample, less than 2.5% were seen once. The sample comprised PBMCs. The origin of the receptors is a man aged 50 to 60 with multiple sclerosis.

Many counts were recorded for this clonotype. The chain is built from TRBV25-1 and TRBJ2-2, with 8 bases matching TRBD1. With 7 bases clipped from V and 7 bases from J, the junction kept 11 bases outside the gene matches. The CDR3 contains 15 residues. Germline CDR1 is MGHDK and CDR2 is SYGVNS. CDR3 bases: TGTGCCAGCACCTGGGGATCAGGGGGCCACGGGGAGCTGTTTTTT. Translation: CASTWGSGGHGELFF.

The chain couples TRBV6-5 to TRBJ2-7, with a weak D call TRBD2 (6 bases). CDR3 size: 15 residues. The germline V gene has CDR1 MNHEY and CDR2 SVGAGI. Between the trimmed V and J ends, which lost 2 bases and 7 bases, there was a span of 18 bases. In nucleotides, the CDR3 is TGTGCCAGCAGTTACAATGGATGGGGGGTCTATGAGCAGTACTTC. Translated, it gives CASSYNGWGVYEQYF.

This clonotype was picked up many times. The chain is built from TRBV20-1 and TRBJ2-7; D may match TRBD1 or TRBD2 (6 bases each). Germline V gene data show CDR1 as DFQATT and CDR2 as SNEGSKA (reference sequence). Trimming removed 1 base from V and 3 bases from J, with 13 bases in between. The CDR3 length is 14 residues. CDR3 nucleotide sequence: TGCAGTGCTAGAGTTGGAGGGGGGAACTACGAGCAGTACTTC. Its protein is CSARVGGGNYEQYF.

The sample holds many counts of this clonotype. CDR3 residues: CASSPGLAGVIDTQYF. The CDR3, as DNA: TGTGCCAGCAGCCCGGGACTAGCGGGGGTGATAGATACGCAGTATTTT. The J gene is TRBJ2-3, the V gene TRBV7-7; 14 bases line up with TRBD2. Per the germline V gene, CDR1 is SSHAT and CDR2 is FNYEAQ (reference sequence). V shed 5 bases, J shed 5 bases, and the junction held 6 bases outside the gene matches. The CDR3 has 16 amino acids.

This clonotype appeared many times. The chain joins TRBV20-1 to TRBJ2-1; possible D gene TRBD1, 5 bases. CDR3 length: 14 residues. V lost 3 bases to trimming and J lost 7 bases, with 16 bases between them. Per the germline V gene, CDR1 is DFQATT and CDR2 is SNEGSKA (reference sequence). CDR3 nucleotide sequence: TGCAGTGCTAGCAAGGACATTTCAACGAATGAGCAGTTCTTC. The encoded protein is CSASKDISTNEQFF.

This clonotype is classed as medium-sized. This rearrangement joins TRBV20-1 to TRBJ2-7; 7 bases are shared with TRBD2. The CDR3 runs 13 residues. V trimming: 1 base; J trimming: 3 bases; junction bases outside the gene matches: 3. Germline CDR1 and CDR2: DFQATT and SNEGSKA (reference sequence). The CDR3 spells CSARGQRDYEQYF. The CDR3 DNA follows: TGCAGTGCTAGAGGCCAGCGGGACTACGAGCAGTACTTC.

This clonotype occurred a few times. This likely comes from a read error, as the CDR3 has no conserved phenylalanine or tryptophan at its end. The DNA for the CDR3 is TGCAGCGCTAGAGTGGTGGGGAAGGTCGGCTATGGCTACACCGTC. It yields the protein CSARVVGKVGYGYTV. J is TRBJ1-2 and V is TRBV29-1; D ambiguous. CDR1 is SQVTM and CDR2 is ANQGSEA in the germline V gene. This CDR3 spans 15 amino acids. With 7 bases removed from V and 4 bases from J, the gap between germline ends came to 22 bases.

J is TRBJ1-1 and V is TRBV9; D unclear. CDR1 is SGDLS and CDR2 is YYNGEE in the germline V gene. V was pared by 7 bases and J by 0 bases, with 13 bases between. The CDR3 loop spans 14 amino acids. For the CDR3, the DNA is TGTGCCAGCGGAGGAACAGTTATGAACACTGAAGCTTTCTTT. It specifies CASGGTVMNTEAFF.

In its sample, this clonotype was seen many times. The J gene is TRBJ1-1, the V gene TRBV7-8, with D maybe TRBD1 (6 bases). Germline V gene sequence: CDR1 SGHVS, CDR2 FQNEAQ. This CDR3 spans 15 amino acids. Trimming cost V 3 bases and J 1 base, with 12 bases left between them. The CDR3 reads CASSLTPTGNTEAFF. The CDR3 DNA follows: TGTGCCAGCAGCTTGACCCCGACAGGGAACACTGAAGCTTTCTTT.

This clonotype was seen at least ten times. The chain employs TRBV9 and TRBJ1-1; D gene ambiguous. The ends were cut back, 0 bases at V and 0 bases at J, with 9 bases in the middle. Germline CDR1 is SGDLS and CDR2 is YYNGEE. CDR3 length: 15 amino acids. In nucleotides, the CDR3 is TGTGCCAGCAGCGTAGCTAACCAGATGAACACTGAAGCTTTCTTT. It codes for CASSVANQMNTEAFF.

This clonotype has a count of ten or more. The rearrangement uses TRBV5-1 and TRBJ2-3; tentative D call: TRBD2 (5 bases). CDR3 length equals 14 residues. Germline V gene lookup returns CDR1 SGHRS and CDR2 YFSETQ. Trimming shortened V by 0 bases and J by 4 bases, and 9 bases separated the two germline ends. CDR3: CASSLVLGADTQYF. The CDR3 region has the DNA TGCGCCAGCAGCTTGGTGCTCGGGGCAGATACGCAGTATTTT.

This clonotype occurred many times. The gene calls are TRBV5-8 and TRBJ2-7, with 14 bases that match TRBD2. After removal of 4 bases from V and 4 bases from J, the junction contained 10 bases not matched to a gene. The germline V gene encodes CDR1 SGHTS and CDR2 YDEGEE. The CDR3 covers 17 residues. The chain's CDR3 is CASSTGLAGVRFYEQYF. The DNA for the CDR3 is TGTGCCAGCAGCACGGGACTAGCGGGGGTTCGATTTTACGAGCAGTACTTC.

This clonotype was seen repeatedly, ten times or more. The chain has TRBV15 and TRBJ1-5; tentatively, D is TRBD1 (5 bases). The CDR3 length is 12 residues. Germline CDR1 and CDR2: LNHNV and YYDKDF (reference sequence). Trimming pared 8 bases from V and 4 bases from J, leaving 9 bases between. CDR3 in amino acids: CATQEGNQPQHF. CDR3 in DNA: TGTGCCACCCAGGAGGGGAATCAGCCCCAGCATTTT.

There are many counts of this clonotype. The chain is built from TRBV28 and TRBJ2-7; 10 bases agree with TRBD1. With 2 bases clipped from V and 3 bases from J, the junction kept 4 bases outside the gene matches. The germline gives CDR1 MDHEN, CDR2 SYDVKM. The CDR3 is 15 amino acids. CDR3 nucleotides: TGTGCCAGCAGTTTAGCCGGGACAGGGGACTACGAGCAGTACTTC. This sequence encodes CASSLAGTGDYEQYF.

This clonotype was seen ten or more times. The J gene is TRBJ1-1, the V gene TRBV6-2 or TRBV6-3; D remains ambiguous. V lost 5 bases and J 4 bases, leaving 8 bases between the germline ends. Germline values: CDR1 MNHEY, CDR2 SVGEGT. The CDR3 loop spans 12 amino acids. The CDR3 DNA sequence: TGTGCCAGCAGTGAGGGTTTCACTGAAGCTTTCTTT. Its protein is CASSEGFTEAFF.

This clonotype was observed at least ten times. This chain links TRBV18 with TRBJ1-1; 9 bases map to TRBD1. The CDR3 is made up of 15 amino acids. With 5 bases clipped from V and 11 bases from J, the junction kept 15 bases outside the gene matches. Germline lookup yields CDR1 KGHSH and CDR2 LQKENI. CDR3 nucleotides: TGTGCCAGCTCATCAGAGCAAGGGACAGGGAGGCAGGCTTTCTTT. Protein product: CASSSEQGTGRQAFF.

This clonotype was recorded many times. V usage is TRBV7-2 and J usage is TRBJ1-4; TRBD1 might be the D (5 bases). Trimming cost V 3 bases and J 1 base, with 9 bases left between them. The CDR3 consists of 15 residues. Germline lookup yields CDR1 SGHTA and CDR2 FQGNSA. CDR3 amino acids: CASSFRGGTNEKLFF. The CDR3 DNA reads TGTGCCAGCAGCTTCCGCGGGGGAACTAATGAAAAACTGTTTTTT.

This clonotype was found many times. The chain carries TRBV7-2 and TRBJ2-7; D may be TRBD1 or TRBD2 (5 bases each). The CDR3 is 13 amino acids. With 2 bases removed from V and 5 bases from J, the gap between germline ends came to 10 bases. CDR1 and CDR2 (germline): SGHTA, FQGNSA. The CDR3 sequence is CASSLRGPHEQYF. CDR3 nucleotide sequence: TGTGCCAGCAGCTTAAGGGGACCCCACGAGCAGTACTTC.

This clonotype has a count of ten or more. The chain links TRBV5-1 to TRBJ2-2; D ambiguous. V was trimmed by 5 bases and J by 0 bases, leaving 20 bases between them. The CDR3 covers 18 residues. CDR1 is SGHRS, CDR2 YFSETQ, per germline. CDR3 nucleotide sequence: TGCGCCAGCAGGTCGGGCATCATAGTATGGGCGAACACCGGGGAGCTGTTTTTT. Amino acid sequence: CASRSGIIVWANTGELFF.

This clonotype was observed at least ten times. The V call is TRBV6-1, the J call TRBJ1-4, with TRBD1 as a possible D gene (6 bases). V shed 1 base and J shed 5 bases, with 11 bases lying between them. This CDR3 has 15 residues. Germline CDR1 MNHNS, CDR2 SASEGT. The CDR3 is CASSEGWGRNEKLFF. The CDR3 DNA reads as TGTGCCAGCAGTGAAGGATGGGGGCGCAATGAAAAACTGTTTTTT.

This clonotype was counted many times. The chain recombines TRBV5-5 with TRBJ2-2; 7 nucleotides align to TRBD1. CDR1 SGHKS and CDR2 YYEKEE come from the germline V gene (reference sequence). This CDR3 has 15 residues. With V trimmed by 1 base and J by 4 bases, 4 bases remained unmatched. CDR3 nucleotide sequence: TGTGCCAGCAGCTTGAGACAGGGTGGCACCGGGGAGCTGTTTTTT. This encodes CASSLRQGGTGELFF.

This clonotype was counted many times. The chain couples TRBV7-8 to TRBJ1-3; D remains ambiguous. The germline gives CDR1 SGHVS, CDR2 FQNEAQ. The CDR3 sequence is 15 residues long. V was pared by 4 bases and J by 0 bases, with 10 bases between. CDR3 loop: CASSSQFFSGNTIYF. DNA for the CDR3: TGTGCCAGCAGCTCCCAGTTTTTCTCTGGAAACACCATATATTTT.

This clonotype was picked up many times. V gene TRBV7-2 combines with J gene TRBJ2-7; D not resolved. This CDR3 is 11 amino acids long. Germline V gene lookup returns CDR1 SGHTA and CDR2 FQGNSA. V was shortened by 8 bases and J by 2 bases, with 7 bases between the two germline ends. Here the CDR3 DNA reads TGTGCCAGCGCCGCTACCTACGAGCAGTACTTC. Its translation: CASAATYEQYF.